Following are 21 T cell receptor beta chains from one sample sequenced in a study of T cells in Graves' hyperthyroidism and ophthalmopathy. Authors of the study amplified TCR beta CDR3 regions from RNA transcripts. When the TCR CDR3 underwent first-round RT-PCR, the HTBI primer set was used. TCRdb fed the multiplex PCR reads into MiXCR, producing one record per CDR3 protein. Of about 560,000 distinct CDR3 sequences detected, approximately 15% appear once; the ten largest clones hold more than 11%. The sequenced sample consisted of blood. The origin of the receptors is a woman aged 40-49 years with Graves' hyperthyroidism.

This clonotype was recorded many times. The CDR3 reads CASTLGGGRGYEQYF. The CDR3 DNA follows: TGTGCCAGCACCTTAGGCGGCGGGAGGGGGTACGAGCAGTACTTC. The chain joins TRBV12-3 or TRBV12-4 to TRBJ2-7; 9 positions match TRBD2. V trimming: 7 bases; J trimming: 4 bases; junction bases outside the gene matches: 11. This CDR3 is built from 15 residues.

The chain has TRBV27 and TRBJ2-7, with 7 bases matching TRBD1. J was trimmed by 2 bases and V by 5 bases; bases with no gene match: 12. Looked up from germline, CDR1 is MNHEY and CDR2 is SMNVEV (reference sequence). The CDR3 runs 16 residues. The CDR3 DNA sequence: TGTGCCAGCAGTCCGTTGACAGGGCCTACTCCCTACGAGCAGTACTTC. It encodes CASSPLTGPTPYEQYF.

The J gene is TRBJ1-1, the V gene TRBV4-1; no definite D call. V was shortened by 3 bases and J by 2 bases, with 16 bases between the two germline ends. Germline V gives CDR1 MGHRA, CDR2 YSYEKL. There are 16 residues in the CDR3. CDR3 amino acids: CASSHPAREGNTEAFF. The CDR3 nucleotides read TGCGCCAGCAGCCACCCCGCGCGGGAGGGAAACACTGAAGCTTTCTTT.

A word on this clonotype: Just one base apart from a much larger clone, this may be a read error. The chain uses TRBV30 and TRBJ2-7, with D perhaps being TRBD1 or TRBD2 (5 bases each). With 0 bases removed from V and 4 bases from J, the gap between germline ends came to 10 bases. This CDR3 has 13 residues. CDR1 and CDR2 from the germline V gene are GTSNPN and SVGIG (reference sequence). CDR3 bases: TGTGCCTGGAGTGTGAGCTGGGGGTACGAGCAGTACTTC. This encodes CAWSVSWGYEQYF.

This clonotype was seen ten or more times. The chain combines TRBV12-3 or TRBV12-4 with TRBJ2-1, with 8 bases identical to TRBD2. V lost 6 bases to trimming and J lost 2 bases; unmatched junction nucleotides: 3. This CDR3 contains 14 residues. This CDR3 reads CASSRLATYNEQFF. The CDR3 DNA is TGTGCCAGCAGCCGACTAGCGACCTACAATGAGCAGTTCTTC.

CDR3 residues: CSARGEFVEKLFF. CDR3 bases: TGCAGTGCTAGAGGGGAATTTGTGGAAAAACTGTTTTTT. The genes are TRBV20-1 and TRBJ1-4, with no clear D. The germline V gene encodes CDR1 DFQATT and CDR2 SNEGSKA (reference sequence). V was cut by 1 base and J by 8 bases, with 11 bases left in between. CDR3 size: 13 residues.

This chain uses TRBV19 with TRBJ1-1; a weak D match, TRBD1 (6 bases). This CDR3 spans 15 amino acids. Looked up from germline, CDR1 is LNHDA and CDR2 is SQIVND (reference sequence). V lost 5 bases to trimming and J lost 6 bases, with 19 bases between them. CDR3 amino acids: CASSPGTWPVAEAFF. In DNA, the CDR3 is TGTGCCAGTAGTCCCGGGACATGGCCGGTGGCTGAAGCTTTCTTT. Full variable domain (missing parts from reference TRBV19 and TRBJ1-1): DGGITQSPKYLFRKEGQNVTLSCEQNLNHDAMYWYRQDPGQGLRLIYYSQIVNDFQKGDIAEGYSVSREKKESFPLTVTSAQKNPTAFYLCASSPGTWPVAEAFFGQGTRLTVV.

On this clonotype itself: A read error may be the cause here, since a much bigger clone is one base away. CDR3 in amino acids: CVSSFGQGRSAFF. CDR3 sequence (DNA): TGTGTCAGCAGCTTCGGACAGGGTAGGTCAGCTTTCTTT. The V and J genes are TRBV7-9 and TRBJ1-1; 8 nucleotides agree with TRBD1. The CDR3 spans 13 residues. CDR1 and CDR2 (germline): SEHNR, FQNEAQ (reference sequence).

This clonotype has more than one count but fewer than ten. The chain combines TRBV2 with TRBJ2-2, with D possibly TRBD2 on 5 matching bases. Per germline, CDR1 SNHLY and CDR2 FYNNEI. This CDR3 has 13 amino acids. Trimming took off 6 bases at V and 4 bases at J, with 9 bases between the two ends. The DNA of the CDR3 is TGTGCCAGCAGGGACTGGTTCACCGGGGAGCTGTTTTTT. Translation gives CASRDWFTGELFF.

The sample holds a few counts of this clonotype. The chain joins TRBV28 to TRBJ1-5; 9 bases fit TRBD1. V gave up 2 bases and J gave up 7 bases; unmatched junction bases: 12. The germline gives CDR1 MDHEN, CDR2 SYDVKM. The CDR3 has 17 amino acids. CDR3 amino acids: CASSLNRGRTVGQPQHF. CDR3 coding DNA: TGTGCCAGCAGTTTAAACAGGGGGCGTACGGTTGGACAGCCCCAGCATTTT.

This clonotype has a count of ten or more. The CDR3 region has the DNA TGTGCCAGCAGCCTAGGGACAGGGGAAACCGGGGAGCTGTTTTTT. Translated: CASSLGTGETGELFF. The rearrangement links TRBV3-1 to TRBJ2-2; 10 bases align to TRBD1. With 4 bases clipped from V and 5 bases from J, the junction kept 4 bases outside the gene matches. The CDR3 runs 15 residues. From germline, CDR1 is LGHDT and CDR2 YNNKEL (reference sequence).

This clonotype was counted at least ten times. The chain uses TRBV11-1 and TRBJ2-1; D might be TRBD1 or TRBD2, each matching 5 bases. The V end lost 3 bases, the J end lost 9 bases, and 9 bases lay between the germline ends. This CDR3 has 12 amino acids. Germline values: CDR1 SGHAT, CDR2 FQDESV (reference sequence). CDR3 sequence: CASSLGESEQFF. CDR3 in DNA: TGTGCCAGCAGCTTGGGGGAGTCTGAGCAGTTCTTC. Filled out from reference TRBV11-1 and TRBJ2-1, the complete variable domain reads EAEVAQSPRYKITEKSQAVAFWCDPISGHATLYWYRQILGQGPELLVQFQDESVVDDSQLPKDRFSAERLKGVDSTLKIQPAELGDSAMYLCASSLGESEQFFGPGTRLTVL.

This chain uses TRBV28 with TRBJ2-2; TRBD1 matches 8 bases. With V trimmed by 4 bases and J by 1 base, 14 bases remained unmatched. The CDR3 contains 19 residues. Germline values: CDR1 MDHEN, CDR2 SYDVKM. For the CDR3, the DNA is TGTGCCAGCAGTTCTAATGAATGGGACAGGAGCGTGAACACCGGGGAGCTGTTTTTT. Its protein product is CASSSNEWDRSVNTGELFF. Looking up the rest from reference TRBV28 and TRBJ2-2 gives the full variable domain: DVKVTQSSRYLVKRTGEKVFLECVQDMDHENMFWYRQDPGLGLRLIYFSYDVKMKEKGDIPEGYSVSREKKERFSLILESASTNQTSMYLCASSSNEWDRSVNTGELFFGEGSRLTVL.

Worth noting for this clonotype: A much larger clone lies a single base off, so this may be a read error. The chain employs TRBV20-1 and TRBJ2-7, with D possibly matching TRBD1 (5 bases). In germline, CDR1 is DFQATT, CDR2 SNEGSKA (reference sequence). The CDR3 has 13 amino acids. Trimming took 3 bases from V and 6 from J, leaving 15 bases between them. The CDR3: CSARVGAPSEQYF. The CDR3 region has the DNA TGCAGTGCTAGGGTAGGGGCGCCCAGCGAGCAGTACTTC.

This clonotype was seen ten or more times. The chain recombines TRBV7-2 with TRBJ1-2; 10 bases are a match to TRBD1. V was pared by 7 bases and J by 8 bases, with 7 bases of the junction left unmatched. The CDR3 is 13 amino acids. Germline CDR1 SGHTA, CDR2 FQGNSA. CDR3 residues: CASNLGQGNGYTF. Here the CDR3 DNA reads TGTGCCAGCAACTTGGGACAGGGGAACGGCTACACCTTC.

This chain joins TRBV20-1 and TRBJ2-3, with D tentatively TRBD1 (6 bases). With 5 bases removed from V and 1 base from J, the gap between germline ends came to 7 bases. The CDR3 runs to 12 residues. From germline, CDR1 is DFQATT and CDR2 SNEGSKA (reference sequence). The CDR3 DNA reads as TGCAGTGCTTACAGGGGCACAGATACGCAGTATTTT. Encoded protein: CSAYRGTDTQYF.

At least ten counts were recorded for this clonotype. The chain uses TRBV29-1 and TRBJ2-3, with D perhaps matching TRBD2 (6 bases). This CDR3 has 13 amino acids. V was clipped by 3 bases and J by 2 bases, with 9 bases between them. In germline, CDR1 is SQVTM, CDR2 ANQGSEA. CDR3 loop: CSVDERVTDTQYF. CDR3 nucleotides: TGCAGCGTTGATGAGCGGGTCACAGATACGCAGTATTTT.

This clonotype has just a few counts. The chain carries TRBV10-3 and TRBJ2-1; D possibly corresponds to TRBD2 (6 bases). This CDR3 has 14 residues. V dropped 7 bases and J dropped 0 bases, with 10 bases sitting between them. The germline CDR1 and CDR2 sequences are ENHRY and SYGVKD. The CDR3 is CAIKKAGSYNEQFF. The CDR3 DNA reads TGTGCCATCAAGAAAGCGGGCTCCTACAATGAGCAGTTCTTC.

This clonotype has at least ten counts. The J gene is TRBJ2-3, the V gene TRBV12-3 or TRBV12-4; D gene unclear. Trimming left V 1 base short and J 4 bases short, with 9 bases between. The CDR3 has 14 residues. CDR3 protein: CASSLVGQADTQYF. CDR3 DNA: TGTGCCAGCAGTTTAGTAGGTCAGGCAGATACGCAGTATTTT.

This clonotype has at least ten counts. This chain joins TRBV11-3 and TRBJ2-2; D unclear. This CDR3 is 14 amino acids long. Looked up from germline, CDR1 is SGHNT and CDR2 is YENEEA. V lost 2 bases to trimming and J lost 3 bases, with 7 bases between them. CDR3 residues: CASSLYGYTGELFF. The CDR3 nucleotides are TGTGCCAGCAGCTTATATGGGTACACCGGGGAGCTGTTTTTT.

This clonotype was detected ten times or more. This sequence joins TRBV15 and TRBJ1-5; unclear D gene. The CDR3 contains 19 residues. Germline loops: CDR1 LNHNV, CDR2 YYDKDF (reference sequence). The V end was cut by 0 bases, the J end by 0 bases, with 18 bases between. In DNA, the CDR3 is TGTGCCACCAGCAGAGATAGATTCGGGGTCTCGAATAGCAATCAGCCCCAGCATTTT. It codes for CATSRDRFGVSNSNQPQHF.